This record concerns one TCR beta chain sequence. Sequencing of TCR beta covered CD8+ and CD4+ T cells obtained from blood. When the RNA was reverse transcribed, random hexamers were used with an input of roughly 0.45 to 1 ug. Amplification of TCR beta CDR3 was carried out by immunoSEQ multiplex PCR, which covered 54 Vbeta and 13 Jbeta segments. TCRdb independently ran MiXCR on the immunoSEQ multiplex PCR reads; one entry per CDR3 protein. The sample records 150,000 to 160,000 distinct CDR3 sequences, around 96% being singletons. This record belongs to a study of CD8 T cells in Susac syndrome. J was trimmed by 2 bases and V by 6 bases; bases with no gene match: 3. Germline V lookup: CDR1 LGHNA, CDR2 YSLEER. The CDR3 length is 14 residues.

The receptor comes from a human donor with multiple sclerosis. This rearrangement joins TRBV4-3 to TRBJ2-2; TRBD2 aligns across 7 bases. The sequenced sample was CD8+ T cells from PBMCs. The chain's CDR3 is CASRGGVNTGELFF. The CDR3 DNA sequence: TGCGCCAGCAGGGGGGGGGTTAACACCGGGGAGCTGTTTTTT.